Described below is a single TCR beta chain sequence and its context. The germline gives CDR1 SGHVS, CDR2 FNYEAQ. This CDR3 comprises 16 residues. The V gene end was trimmed by 0 bases and the J gene end by 3 bases; junction bases not matched to a gene: 5. This record comes from a study of early T cells in non-severe SARS-CoV-2 infection. The wider study: The study sequenced bulk RNA from unsorted whole blood, with chains unpaired.

Unique molecular identifiers were attached to individual cDNA molecules. TCRdb re-called the 5' RACE reads with MiXCR, one entry per CDR3 protein. The data show approximately 77,000 distinct CDR3 sequences, roughly 12% seen once. The sequenced material came from whole blood. The TCR was taken from an adult who was a healthcare worker with PCR-confirmed SARS-CoV-2 infection or an uninfected control (not recorded which). V gene TRBV7-6 combines with J gene TRBJ2-7; 10 positions match TRBD2. CDR3: CASSLAGSGRFYEQYF. The CDR3 nucleotides are TGTGCCAGCAGCTTAGCCGGTAGCGGGAGGTTCTACGAGCAGTACTTC.